A single sample gave rise to the 17 T cell receptor beta chains below, sequenced in a study of blood T cell repertoires in COVID-19. The table came from immunoSEQ multiplex PCR; TCRdb's copy has only in-frame clones and leaves some out. The sample records some 180,000 clones, around 75% being singletons. Sequences were obtained from peripheral blood. The receptors were gathered from a woman aged 40 to 49 with COVID-19, enrolled during active disease.

The rearrangement links TRBV3-1 (or the pseudogene TRBV3-2) to TRBJ1-4; D is perhaps TRBD1 (6 bases). V was pared by 2 bases and J by 4 bases, with 11 bases between. CDR1 LGHDT and CDR2 YNNKEL come from the germline V gene (reference sequence). The CDR3 has 15 amino acids. The CDR3 coding sequence is TGTGCCAGCAGCCAATCAGGGGCCAATAATGAAAAACTGTTTTTT. Its protein is CASSQSGANNEKLFF.

This clone has a single count. The rearrangement links TRBV6-5 to TRBJ1-2, with D perhaps matching TRBD1 (6 bases). The CDR3 contains 13 residues. Germline-derived CDR1 and CDR2 are MNHEY and SVGAGI. V lost 10 bases and J 3 bases, leaving 15 bases between the germline ends. CDR3 sequence: CATQYREYYGYTF. In DNA, the CDR3 is TGTGCCACCCAATACAGGGAATACTATGGCTACACCTTC.

The chain recombines TRBV5-1 with TRBJ2-3; D may be TRBD2 (7 bases). The CDR3 covers 13 residues. Trimming took 7 bases from V and 4 from J, leaving 13 bases between them. Germline CDR1 reads SGHRS; CDR2 reads YFSETQ. CDR3 region: CASGWGGADTQYF. CDR3 in DNA: TGCGCCAGCGGGTGGGGGGGCGCAGATACGCAGTATTTT.

This chain uses TRBV7-9 with TRBJ1-1, with TRBD1 identical over 8 bases. The V segment lost 1 base and the J segment 1 base; nucleotides outside the gene matches: 2. This CDR3 spans 15 amino acids. CDR1 is SEHNR, CDR2 FQNEAQ, per germline (reference sequence). CDR3 region: CASSLGGTGNTEAFF. CDR3 nucleotides: TGTGCCAGCAGCTTAGGAGGGACAGGGAACACTGAAGCTTTCTTT.

The V gene is TRBV30, the J gene TRBJ2-6; tentative D call: TRBD1 (5 bases). The V and J ends lost 8 bases and 0 bases respectively, with 8 bases between them. CDR3 size: 13 residues. Germline CDR1 is GTSNPN and CDR2 is SVGIG (reference sequence). CDR3 in amino acids: CALDSSGANVLTF. The DNA for the CDR3 is TGTGCCCTAGACAGCTCTGGGGCCAACGTCCTGACTTTC.

The chain uses TRBV19 and TRBJ1-2; tentatively, D is TRBD1 (6 bases). The V gene's germline CDR1 is LNHDA and CDR2 SQIVND (reference sequence). This CDR3 contains 13 residues. The V end was cut by 3 bases, the J end by 5 bases, with 10 bases between. The CDR3 DNA follows: TGTGCCAGTAGTATCGGGACACGGTATGGCTACACCTTC. This gives the protein CASSIGTRYGYTF. Variable domain in full (rest from reference TRBV19 and TRBJ1-2): DGGITQSPKYLFRKEGQNVTLSCEQNLNHDAMYWYRQDPGQGLRLIYYSQIVNDFQKGDIAEGYSVSREKKESFPLTVTSAQKNPTAFYLCASSIGTRYGYTFGSGTRLTVV.

The chain combines TRBV18 with TRBJ1-6, with a tentative D call TRBD1 (6 bases). V lost 4 bases, J lost 8 bases, and 15 bases lay in between. Germline V gene lookup returns CDR1 KGHSH and CDR2 LQKENI. The CDR3 extends over 15 amino acids. The CDR3 DNA reads as TGTGCCAGCTCACTCCGGGACAACGGTGATTCACCCCTCCACTTT. This gives the protein CASSLRDNGDSPLHF. Together with reference TRBV18 and TRBJ1-6, the CDR3 gives the full variable domain: NAGVMQNPRHLVRRRGQEARLRCSPMKGHSHVYWYRQLPEEGLKFMVYLQKENIIDESGMPKERFSAEFPKEGPSILRIQQVVRGDSAAYFCASSLRDNGDSPLHFGNGTRLTVT.

The V call is TRBV4-1, the J call TRBJ2-1, with D perhaps matching TRBD2 (5 bases). Germline lookup yields CDR1 MGHRA and CDR2 YSYEKL. The CDR3 extends over 15 amino acids. V dropped 1 base and J dropped 4 bases, with 11 bases sitting between them. CDR3 DNA sequence: TGCGCCAGCAGCCAAGGCAAGCGGAATTACAATGAGCAGTTCTTC. This translates into CASSQGKRNYNEQFF.

This chain connects TRBV9 to TRBJ1-6; D remains unclear. There are 13 residues in the CDR3. Germline V gives CDR1 SGDLS, CDR2 YYNGEE. Trimming shortened V by 1 base and J by 6 bases, and 5 bases separated the two germline ends. The CDR3 bases are TGTGCCAGCAGCGTACCATTTAATTCACCCCTCCACTTT. Its translation is CASSVPFNSPLHF.

The rearrangement joins TRBV12-3 or TRBV12-4 to TRBJ2-5; 9 bases map to TRBD1. The CDR3 covers 13 residues. Unmatched junction bases numbered 4, after V lost 6 bases and J lost 5 bases. The CDR3 DNA reads as TGTGCCAGCAGACAGGGGGCGCAGGAGACCCAGTACTTC. Protein sequence: CASRQGAQETQYF.

The chain has TRBV11-1 and TRBJ2-1; 11 nucleotides line up with TRBD2. J gave up 10 bases and V 5 bases, and 13 bases lay outside the gene matches. This CDR3 spans 16 amino acids. Per germline, CDR1 SGHAT and CDR2 FQDESV (reference sequence). The CDR3 reads CASSPRLSGGAGEQFF. The CDR3 coding sequence is TGTGCCAGCAGCCCGCGCCTTAGCGGGGGGGCGGGAGAGCAGTTCTTC.

About this clone itself: Other DNA sequences in this specimen translate into the identical CDR3. V gene TRBV12-3 or TRBV12-4 combines with J gene TRBJ1-5, with D unclear. V was clipped by 3 bases and J by 5 bases, with 8 bases between them. This CDR3 has 13 residues. This CDR3 reads CASSFTGDQPQHF. CDR3 DNA sequence: TGTGCCAGCAGTTTTACCGGGGATCAGCCCCAGCATTTT.

This clone came up a few times. The V gene is TRBV19, the J gene TRBJ2-1, with D uncertain. Trimming left V 6 bases short and J 7 bases short, with 13 bases between. The CDR3 is 13 residues long. Germline V lookup: CDR1 LNHDA, CDR2 SQIVND (reference sequence). The CDR3 region is CASSSPVFNEQFF. Written as DNA, the CDR3 is TGTGCCAGTAGCTCCCCGGTCTTTAATGAGCAGTTCTTC.

The chain is built from TRBV5-5 and TRBJ1-2; 7 bases agree with TRBD1. V was pared by 3 bases and J by 7 bases, with 15 bases of the junction left unmatched. Germline CDR1 reads SGHKS; CDR2 reads YYEKEE (reference sequence). There are 16 residues in the CDR3. CDR3 bases: TGTGCCAGCAGCTACGCCCCCACAGGGGTGAGGGGTGGCTACACCTTC. Its translation: CASSYAPTGVRGGYTF.

The chain joins TRBV25-1 to TRBJ2-3; a weak D match, TRBD2 (5 bases). V gave up 3 bases and J gave up 4 bases, with 11 bases separating them. The germline V gene has CDR1 MGHDK and CDR2 SYGVNS. The CDR3 length is 14 residues. The CDR3 bases are TGTGCCAGCAGTGACCCCATCGGGGCAGATACGCAGTATTTT. Its translation: CASSDPIGADTQYF.

The J gene is TRBJ2-7, the V gene TRBV5-1; no clear D gene. Between the trimmed V and J ends, which lost 5 bases and 5 bases, there was a span of 20 bases. The CDR3 runs 15 residues. The germline gives CDR1 SGHRS, CDR2 YFSETQ. The CDR3 DNA follows: TGCGCCAGCAGTCCTATACAGTACGAGAGTAACGAGCAGTACTTC. It specifies CASSPIQYESNEQYF.

The chain combines TRBV24-1 with TRBJ2-3; 8 bases fit TRBD1. The ends lost 4 bases at V and 6 bases at J; junction bases unmatched: 11. This CDR3 comprises 16 residues. Per the germline V gene, CDR1 is KGHDR and CDR2 is SFDVKD. The CDR3 protein is CATSDPTGASGDTQYF. The CDR3 DNA follows: TGTGCCACCAGTGACCCGACAGGGGCGTCAGGGGATACGCAGTATTTT.